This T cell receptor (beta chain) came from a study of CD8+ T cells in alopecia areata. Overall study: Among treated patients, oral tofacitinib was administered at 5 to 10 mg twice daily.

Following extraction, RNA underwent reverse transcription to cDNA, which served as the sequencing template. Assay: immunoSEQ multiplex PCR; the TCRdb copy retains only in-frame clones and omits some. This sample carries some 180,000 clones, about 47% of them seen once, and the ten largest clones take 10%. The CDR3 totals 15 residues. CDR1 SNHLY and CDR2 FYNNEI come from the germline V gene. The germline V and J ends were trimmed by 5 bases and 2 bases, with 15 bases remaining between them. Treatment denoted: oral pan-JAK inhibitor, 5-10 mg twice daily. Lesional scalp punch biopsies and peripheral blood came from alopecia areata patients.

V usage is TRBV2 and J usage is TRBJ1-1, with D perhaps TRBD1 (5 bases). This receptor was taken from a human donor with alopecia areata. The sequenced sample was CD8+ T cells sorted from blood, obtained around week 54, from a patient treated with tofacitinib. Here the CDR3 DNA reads TGTGCCAGCAGTCCCCCGCTGACAGCTAACACTGAAGCTTTCTTT. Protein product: CASSPPLTANTEAFF.